Listed here are 20 T cell receptor beta chains from one sample, sequenced in a study of T cell repertoires in ileal Crohn's disease. The time point was: proximal margin of the surgical specimen (macroscopically non-inflamed). Assay: immunoSEQ multiplex PCR; the TCRdb copy retains only in-frame clones and omits some. The sample comprises several thousand clones, roughly 84% of which are singletons, and 4% to 4.5% rests with the top ten. The sequenced material came from ileal tissue. These receptors were obtained from an adult with Crohn's disease.

The chain carries TRBV27 and TRBJ2-3; 12 bases are shared with TRBD2. The germline V gene encodes CDR1 MNHEY and CDR2 SMNVEV (reference sequence). The V and J ends lost 8 bases and 8 bases, in that order; junction bases with no gene match: 11. The CDR3 has 15 residues. CDR3 nucleotides: TGTGCCAGCCTACCCTTACTAGCGGGGGGCTCTACGCAGTATTTT. It specifies CASLPLLAGGSTQYF.

This clone is a singleton in its sample. This sequence joins TRBV13 and TRBJ1-3; D not certain. V was clipped by 3 bases and J by 3 bases, with 3 bases between them. The CDR3 runs 12 residues. Per the germline V gene, CDR1 is PRHDT and CDR2 is FYEKMQ (reference sequence). The CDR3 nucleotides read TGTGCCAGCAGCTTTAGTGGAAACACCATATATTTT. This encodes CASSFSGNTIYF.

V gene TRBV14 combines with J gene TRBJ2-3, with D maybe TRBD1 (6 bases). Trimming removed 0 bases from V and 5 bases from J, with 12 bases in between. There are 15 residues in the CDR3. Per the germline V gene, CDR1 is SGHDN and CDR2 is FVKESK. Here the CDR3 DNA reads TGTGCCAGCAGCCAAGATCGGTTACAGGGAGATACGCAGTATTTT. It is translated as CASSQDRLQGDTQYF.

This chain connects TRBV5-1 to TRBJ1-6; 8 nucleotides line up with TRBD1. The trim removed 1 base at V and 8 bases at J, leaving 8 bases unmatched. This CDR3 spans 16 amino acids. Germline CDR1 is SGHRS and CDR2 is YFSETQ. CDR3 DNA sequence: TGCGCCAGCAGCTTGTCCGGGACAGGACTGGATTCACCCCTCCACTTT. Translated, it gives CASSLSGTGLDSPLHF.

The gene calls are TRBV5-6 and TRBJ2-6; D unclear. Germline CDR1 SGHDT, CDR2 YYEEEE. Trimming left V 0 bases short and J 0 bases short, with 4 bases between. The CDR3 consists of 15 residues. The CDR3 spells CASSLGNSGANVLTF. The CDR3 coding sequence is TGTGCCAGCAGCTTGGGGAACTCTGGGGCCAACGTCCTGACTTTC.

The chain recombines TRBV13 with TRBJ1-2, with 7 bases lining up with TRBD1. From germline, CDR1 is PRHDT and CDR2 FYEKMQ (reference sequence). V shed 4 bases and J 11 bases; nucleotides not matched to a gene: 4. The CDR3 has 11 amino acids. CDR3 region: CASSSDRRYTF. Here the CDR3 DNA reads TGTGCCAGCAGCTCGGACAGGCGGTACACCTTC.

The rearrangement uses TRBV7-3 and TRBJ1-2, with D hard to call. V was cut by 0 bases and J by 4 bases, with 9 bases left in between. The CDR3 is 14 amino acids. Germline values: CDR1 SGHTA, CDR2 FQGTGA. Here the CDR3 reads CASSLTEAGYGYTF. CDR3 coding DNA: TGTGCCAGCAGCTTAACGGAGGCTGGCTATGGCTACACCTTC.

This chain links TRBV5-1 with TRBJ1-1; D remains unclear. This CDR3 is built from 13 residues. The germline gives CDR1 SGHRS, CDR2 YFSETQ. V lost 4 bases and J lost 1, with 8 bases in between. The CDR3 is CASSAGPNTEAFF. The CDR3 DNA reads as TGCGCCAGCAGCGCTGGACCGAACACTGAAGCTTTCTTT.

V usage is TRBV29-1 and J usage is TRBJ2-3; TRBD1 is a possible D gene (6 bases). The CDR3 is made up of 15 amino acids. The germline CDR1 and CDR2 sequences are SQVTM and ANQGSEA. Trimming removed 6 bases from V and 3 bases from J, with 19 bases in between. The CDR3 coding sequence is TGCAGCGTGAAAGGAACAGGGCCCCGGACAGATACGCAGTATTTT. Its translation is CSVKGTGPRTDTQYF.

The chain combines TRBV5-1 with TRBJ2-7, with 8 bases aligning to TRBD1. V lost 4 bases to trimming and J lost 0 bases; unmatched junction nucleotides: 9. Germline V gene lookup returns CDR1 SGHRS and CDR2 YFSETQ. The CDR3 runs to 16 residues. DNA of the CDR3: TGCGCCAGCAGCCCTCGGGGACAGGCCTCCTCCTACGAGCAGTACTTC. Protein product: CASSPRGQASSYEQYF.

This clone appeared a single time. J is TRBJ2-7 and V is TRBV6-5; 7 bases line up with TRBD1. Germline CDR1 is MNHEY and CDR2 is SVGAGI. The CDR3 sequence is 14 residues long. The ends lost 0 bases at V and 7 bases at J; junction bases unmatched: 6. CDR3 nucleotide sequence: TGTGCCAGCAGTTACTCCGCGGCAGGGGGAGAGCAGTACTTC. It is translated as CASSYSAAGGEQYF.

The chain's CDR3 is CASSPRGERGTGELFF. Written as DNA, the CDR3 is TGTGCCAGCAGCCCCAGGGGTGAGCGGGGCACCGGGGAGCTGTTTTTT. V gene TRBV7-9 combines with J gene TRBJ2-2; a possible D gene is TRBD2 (7 bases). V was trimmed by 5 bases and J by 4 bases, leaving 17 bases between them. The CDR3 totals 16 residues. The germline CDR1 and CDR2 sequences are SEHNR and FQNEAQ (reference sequence).

The chain is built from TRBV7-9 and TRBJ2-2; D call uncertain. CDR3 size: 12 residues. Germline loops: CDR1 SEHNR, CDR2 FQNEAQ (reference sequence). Trimming stripped 3 bases from V and 4 bases from J, with 3 bases between. CDR3 bases: TGTGCCAGCAGCTTGACCACCGGGGAGCTGTTTTTT. Its translation: CASSLTTGELFF.

The rearrangement links TRBV9 to TRBJ2-2, with 7 positions matching TRBD2. The J segment lost 0 bases and the V segment lost 0 bases, leaving 8 bases of the junction unmatched. Looked up from germline, CDR1 is SGDLS and CDR2 is YYNGEE. CDR3 length: 18 residues. The chain's CDR3 is CASSVGVSGFSNTGELFF. The CDR3 region has the DNA TGTGCCAGCAGCGTAGGTGTTAGCGGGTTCTCGAACACCGGGGAGCTGTTTTTT.

The chain carries TRBV5-6 and TRBJ1-1; no clear D. Germline CDR1 SGHDT, CDR2 YYEEEE. The CDR3 length is 14 residues. Trimming cost V 0 bases and J 2 bases, with 8 bases left between them. Here the CDR3 reads CASSLVAANTEAFF. CDR3 coding DNA: TGTGCCAGCAGCTTGGTCGCAGCTAACACTGAAGCTTTCTTT.

The V and J genes are TRBV18 and TRBJ1-1, with D possibly being TRBD1 (5 bases). CDR3 size: 15 residues. The germline gives CDR1 KGHSH, CDR2 LQKENI. V was pared by 3 bases and J by 4 bases, with 15 bases between. For the CDR3, the DNA is TGTGCCAGCTCACCGGGACCCCGCTCGGGCACTGAAGCTTTCTTT. As protein: CASSPGPRSGTEAFF.

V and J are TRBV4-2 and TRBJ2-5, with 9 bases matching TRBD1. With 3 bases clipped from V and 5 bases from J, the junction kept 10 bases outside the gene matches. CDR1 and CDR2 from the germline V gene are LGHNA and YNFKEQ. The CDR3 spans 16 residues. This CDR3 is CASSQGTGTGRETQYF. The CDR3 DNA is TGTGCCAGCAGCCAGGGCACCGGGACAGGGAGGGAGACCCAGTACTTC.

The chain links TRBV4-3 to TRBJ2-5; TRBD2 aligns across 7 bases. Judging by the DNA end, TRBJ2-7 fits better; the J call may be wrong. This CDR3 region has 18 residues. CDR1 is LGHNA, CDR2 YSLEER, per germline. The CDR3 DNA reads as TGCGCCAGCAGCCAAGGATCCCTGGGGGTAGCGGGCCCCTACGAGCAGTACTTC. This sequence encodes CASSQGSLGVAGPYEQYF.

V usage is TRBV12-5 and J usage is TRBJ2-3; 8 positions match TRBD2. Germline CDR1 and CDR2: LGHNT and FRNRAP. The CDR3 sequence is 17 residues long. Trimming cost V 6 bases and J 2 bases; bases outside gene matches: 13. The CDR3 reads CASGPMPLAGITDTQYF. Written as DNA, the CDR3 is TGTGCTAGTGGCCCCATGCCCTTAGCGGGGATCACAGATACGCAGTATTTT.

The chain is built from TRBV5-4 and TRBJ2-7, with D unclear. The CDR3 covers 13 residues. CDR1 SGHNT and CDR2 YYREEE come from the germline V gene (reference sequence). Trimming removed 0 bases at V and 5 bases at J, with 9 bases between. The CDR3 DNA sequence: TGTGCCAGCAGCTTGGTGGGTAACAACGAGCAGTACTTC. The encoded protein is CASSLVGNNEQYF.